This T cell receptor (beta chain) appears in the sequencing data of a study of blood T cell repertoires in COVID-19. Across the whole study: PBMCs, B-cell-depleted T cells, or T cells provided the cDNA or gDNA that made up the material.

Assignment of participants to cohorts was predicated upon participant-reported clinical history. Exposed participants came across a COVID-19 case within 2 weeks before study entry. The CDR3 runs to 15 residues. Germline V gene sequence: CDR1 SNHLY, CDR2 FYNNEI. Trimming pared 10 bases from V and 4 bases from J, leaving 21 bases between. Measured with immunoSEQ multiplex PCR; TCRdb has only the in-frame clones, and not every one. This table has 200,000 to 250,000 clones, around 91% appearing once. The sequence was obtained from a man aged 30-40 years who had been exposed to COVID-19. Material for sequencing was PBMCs or T cells enriched from blood (not recorded which). The chain carries TRBV2 and TRBJ2-3; the D gene is possibly TRBD1 (7 bases). CDR3: CATRGAGGPSDTQYF. CDR3 bases: TGTGCCACCAGGGGGGCAGGGGGGCCCTCAGATACGCAGTATTTT.